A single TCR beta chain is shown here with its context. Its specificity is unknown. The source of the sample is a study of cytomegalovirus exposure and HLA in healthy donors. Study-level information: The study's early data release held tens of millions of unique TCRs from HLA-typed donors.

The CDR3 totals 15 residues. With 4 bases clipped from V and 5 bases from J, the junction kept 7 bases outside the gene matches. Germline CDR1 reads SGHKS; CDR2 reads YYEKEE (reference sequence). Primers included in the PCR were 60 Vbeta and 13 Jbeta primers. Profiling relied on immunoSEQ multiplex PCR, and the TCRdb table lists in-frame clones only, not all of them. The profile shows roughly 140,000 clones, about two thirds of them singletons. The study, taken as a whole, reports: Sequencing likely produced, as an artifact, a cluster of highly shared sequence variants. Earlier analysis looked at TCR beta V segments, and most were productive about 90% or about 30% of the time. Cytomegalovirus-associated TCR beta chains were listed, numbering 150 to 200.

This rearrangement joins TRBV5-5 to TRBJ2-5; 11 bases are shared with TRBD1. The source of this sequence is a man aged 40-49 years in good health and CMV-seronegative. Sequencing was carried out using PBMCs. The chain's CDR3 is CASSPGQGAGETQYF. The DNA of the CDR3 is TGTGCCAGCAGCCCTGGACAGGGGGCTGGGGAGACCCAGTACTTC.